This T cell receptor beta chain comes out of a study of shared clonotypes between healthy human individuals. A CD45RA-negative memory subset and a CD45RA+ naive subset were separated from the CD4+ cells. As concerns this clone: The antigen is unknown.

Deletions cut 2 bases from V and 6 bases from J, with 13 bases between. Germline V gives CDR1 MDHEN, CDR2 SYDVKM. This CDR3 comprises 14 residues. Generated by immunoSEQ multiplex PCR, the TCRdb table keeps only in-frame clones and is missing some. The top ten hold roughly 0.05% of the sample, which has roughly 650,000 clones, approximately 97% seen once. Study conclusions and caveats: Richness estimates generally favored naive over memory subsets. Sequencing depth was expected to affect clonotype sharing among donors.

Material: naive CD4+ T cells sorted from blood. As for subset: CD45RA+ positively selected. The receptor's source is a woman between 25 and 40 years old in good health. V usage is TRBV28 and J usage is TRBJ1-2; D gene unclear. CDR3 region: CASSLGQATDGYTF. Written as DNA, the CDR3 is TGTGCCAGCAGTTTAGGGCAAGCCACCGATGGCTACACCTTC.